Shown below are 17 T cell receptor beta chains from a single sample sequenced in a study of cytomegalovirus exposure and HLA in healthy donors. PCR employed 60 Vbeta and 13 Jbeta primers. Sequencing used immunoSEQ multiplex PCR; TCRdb keeps in-frame clones, though not all of them. The sample holds more than 120,000 clones, around 85% seen once. Sequencing used PBMCs. These receptors all stem from a woman aged 30 to 39 in good health and CMV-seronegative.

The rearrangement links TRBV15 to TRBJ1-2; 8 bases line up with TRBD1. V was clipped by 0 bases and J by 8 bases; unmatched bases: 5. The CDR3 runs to 14 residues. Per germline, CDR1 LNHNV and CDR2 YYDKDF (reference sequence). In DNA form, the CDR3 reads TGTGCCACCAGCAGAGATCAGGGGGCGCGGGGCTACACCTTC. Its protein product is CATSRDQGARGYTF.

The rearrangement uses TRBV4-3 and TRBJ2-3; D possibly corresponds to TRBD1 (5 bases). Trimming shortened V by 1 base and J by 2 bases, and 10 bases separated the two germline ends. The CDR3 is 15 amino acids. CDR1 is LGHNA, CDR2 YSLEER, per germline. CDR3 in DNA: TGCGCCAGCAGCCAAGGACAGCAGAACACAGATACGCAGTATTTT. Its translation is CASSQGQQNTDTQYF.

The V call is TRBV10-1, the J call TRBJ2-5; D is perhaps TRBD2 (7 bases). Trimming removed 5 bases at V and 1 base at J, with 20 bases between. The CDR3 covers 17 residues. Germline V CDR1 and CDR2: WNHNN, SYGVQD (reference sequence). CDR3 in amino acids: CASSSGTLGGPQETQYF. DNA for the CDR3: TGCGCCAGCAGTTCTGGTACCCTCGGGGGGCCCCAAGAGACCCAGTACTTC.

CDR3 coding DNA: TGTGCCAGCAGCGTATCGTCGGGGACCGGGGAGCTGTTTTTT. Protein: CASSVSSGTGELFF. V and J are TRBV9 and TRBJ2-2; the D gene is possibly TRBD2 (5 bases). The CDR3 extends over 14 amino acids. The V end was cut by 1 base, the J end by 5 bases, with 9 bases between. Germline loops: CDR1 SGDLS, CDR2 YYNGEE.

The chain uses TRBV10-1 and TRBJ2-3, with D maybe TRBD2 (5 bases). Germline CDR1 WNHNN, CDR2 SYGVQD (reference sequence). CDR3 length equals 15 residues. Trimming removed 3 bases from V and 8 bases from J, with 18 bases in between. CDR3 loop: CASSDRNEGVGTQYF. The CDR3 nucleotides read TGCGCCAGCAGTGACCGGAACGAGGGCGTAGGTACGCAGTATTTT.

This rearrangement joins TRBV6-5 to TRBJ1-2; 7 bases line up with TRBD1. After removal of 6 bases from V and 4 bases from J, the junction contained 5 bases not matched to a gene. The CDR3 loop spans 13 amino acids. Germline CDR1 is MNHEY and CDR2 is SVGAGI. The CDR3 nucleotides read TGTGCCAGCAGCGCGGACAGGACCTATGGCTACACCTTC. Protein product: CASSADRTYGYTF.

The sample holds a few counts of this clone. The chain employs TRBV30 and TRBJ1-1; D possibly corresponds to TRBD1 (6 bases). Trimming shortened V by 1 base and J by 0 bases, and 15 bases separated the two germline ends. Germline CDR1 reads GTSNPN; CDR2 reads SVGIG (reference sequence). This CDR3 has 16 amino acids. In DNA form, the CDR3 reads TGTGCCTGGAGTGCCGAGGACAGACAGATGAACACTGAAGCTTTCTTT. It translates to CAWSAEDRQMNTEAFF.

The sample holds one count of this clone. The V and J genes are TRBV7-9 and TRBJ2-7, with 8 bases identical to TRBD2. Germline CDR1 and CDR2: SEHNR and FQNEAQ (reference sequence). There are 12 residues in the CDR3. The V gene end was trimmed by 3 bases and the J gene end by 5 bases; junction bases not matched to a gene: 0. Here the CDR3 DNA reads TGTGCCAGCAGCTTTAGCGGGAACGAGCAGTACTTC. Its translation is CASSFSGNEQYF.

The rearrangement uses TRBV7-2 and TRBJ2-1, with 9 positions matching TRBD1. The CDR3 is made up of 12 amino acids. Germline assignment: CDR1 SGHTA and CDR2 FQGNSA. The CDR3 DNA reads TGTGCGTCCGGGACAGGGTTTGGTGAGCAGTTCTTC. Protein product: CASGTGFGEQFF. Looking up the rest from reference TRBV7-2 and TRBJ2-1 gives the full variable domain: GAGVSQSPSNKVTEKGKDVELRCDPISGHTALYWYRQSLGQGLEFLIYFQGNSAPDKSGLPSDRFSAERTGGSVSTLTIQRTQQEDSAVYLCASGTGFGEQFFGPGTRLTVL.

The chain has TRBV5-1 and TRBJ2-7; tentatively, D is TRBD1 (5 bases). The length of the CDR3 is 14 residues. V dropped 1 base and J dropped 2 bases, with 10 bases sitting between them. In germline, CDR1 is SGHRS, CDR2 YFSETQ. CDR3 region: CASSLRDRAYEQYF. The CDR3 region has the DNA TGCGCCAGCAGCTTGAGAGACAGAGCCTACGAGCAGTACTTC.

The rearrangement uses TRBV6-6 and TRBJ1-5, with TRBD1 matching over 7 bases. Trimming cost V 0 bases and J 3 bases; bases outside gene matches: 5. The germline gives CDR1 MNHNY, CDR2 SVGAGI (reference sequence). The CDR3 totals 16 residues. The CDR3 loop reads CASSYSPGQTNQPQHF. The CDR3 nucleotides are TGTGCCAGCAGTTACTCGCCGGGACAGACCAATCAGCCCCAGCATTTT.

This clone was detected only a few times. The chain uses TRBV5-1 and TRBJ2-7; 7 nucleotides line up with TRBD1. This CDR3 is built from 14 residues. In germline, CDR1 is SGHRS, CDR2 YFSETQ. Losses at the gene ends were 4 bases for V and 3 bases for J; bases not matched to a gene: 7. The CDR3 sequence: CASSLRDSNYEQYF. DNA for the CDR3: TGCGCCAGCAGCCTCCGGGACAGCAACTACGAGCAGTACTTC.

The chain links TRBV11-2 to TRBJ1-6; D is perhaps TRBD1 (5 bases). The CDR3 covers 14 residues. Germline lookup yields CDR1 SGHAT and CDR2 FQNNGV. V shed 7 bases and J shed 10 bases, with 17 bases lying between them. CDR3 bases: TGTGCCAGCAACTCTGGCAGGGTTCACTCACCCCTCCACTTT. Translation: CASNSGRVHSPLHF. The variable domain in full, with the rest retrieved from reference TRBV11-2 and TRBJ1-6, is EAGVAQSPRYKIIEKRQSVAFWCNPISGHATLYWYQQILGQGPKLLIQFQNNGVVDDSQLPKDRFSAERLKGVDSTLKIQPAKLEDSAVYLCASNSGRVHSPLHFGNGTRLTVT.

This clone was found once. V is TRBV30 and J is TRBJ2-7; TRBD1 agrees at 11 bases. The J segment lost 3 bases and the V segment lost 4 bases, leaving 5 bases of the junction unmatched. CDR3 length: 14 amino acids. Germline V gives CDR1 GTSNPN, CDR2 SVGIG (reference sequence). The chain's CDR3 is CAWNRDRGNYEQYF. CDR3 nucleotide sequence: TGTGCCTGGAACCGGGACAGGGGGAACTACGAGCAGTACTTC.

The rearrangement uses TRBV6-7 and TRBJ2-5, with 8 bases lining up with TRBD1. TRBV6-7 is annotated as an ORF whose role is uncertain. Unmatched junction bases numbered 20, after V lost 6 bases and J lost 2 bases. This CDR3 has 19 amino acids. This chain's CDR3 is CASSPKGDRGRRGQETQYF. CDR3 sequence (DNA): TGTGCCAGCAGCCCCAAAGGCGACAGGGGACGCAGGGGGCAAGAGACCCAGTACTTC.

The genes are TRBV5-6 and TRBJ2-5; D unclear. The CDR3 runs to 13 residues. V was trimmed by 2 bases and J by 1 base, leaving 6 bases between them. Looked up from germline, CDR1 is SGHDT and CDR2 is YYEEEE. CDR3 residues: CASSFLPQETQYF. For the CDR3, the DNA is TGTGCCAGCAGCTTTCTCCCCCAAGAGACCCAGTACTTC. The full variable domain, rest sourced from reference TRBV5-6 and TRBJ2-5, is DAGVTQSPTHLIKTRGQQVTLRCSPKSGHDTVSWYQQALGQGPQFIFQYYEEEERQRGNFPDRFSGHQFPNYSSELNVNALLLGDSALYLCASSFLPQETQYFGPGTRLLVL.

The CDR3 region is CASSARTGTDREQYF. The CDR3 DNA sequence: TGTGCCAGCAGCGCCCGGACAGGGACGGATCGCGAGCAGTACTTC. The chain uses TRBV7-2 and TRBJ2-7; 8 bases match TRBD1. Germline lookup yields CDR1 SGHTA and CDR2 FQGNSA. The CDR3 extends over 15 amino acids. Losses at the gene ends were 5 bases for V and 6 bases for J; bases not matched to a gene: 12.